Below, 16 T cell receptor beta chains from the same sample are listed, as sequenced in a study of blood T cell repertoires in COVID-19. Assay: immunoSEQ multiplex PCR; the TCRdb copy retains only in-frame clones and omits some. Of 200,000 to 250,000 clones in the sample, 80% were seen once. Sequencing used peripheral blood. These receptors were obtained from a human donor in a cohort sampled during active COVID-19.

In this sample, this clone turned up a few times. The chain employs TRBV11-2 and TRBJ2-2; 7 bases map to TRBD2. CDR1 and CDR2 from the germline V gene are SGHAT and FQNNGV. This CDR3 spans 15 amino acids. The V gene end was trimmed by 3 bases and the J gene end by 0 bases; junction bases not matched to a gene: 1. DNA of the CDR3: TGTGCCAGCAGCTTCACTAGCGCGAACACCGGGGAGCTGTTTTTT. Amino acids: CASSFTSANTGELFF.

This clone showed up just once. The chain recombines TRBV6-4 with TRBJ2-7; D is uncertain. The CDR3 spans 14 residues. From germline, CDR1 is MRHNA and CDR2 SNTAGT. V lost 1 base to trimming and J lost 0 bases, with 7 bases between them. The CDR3 DNA reads TGTGCCAGCAGTGACTATCCCAGCTCCTACGAGCAGTACTTC. The encoded protein is CASSDYPSSYEQYF.

The rearrangement uses TRBV24-1 and TRBJ1-1; tentatively, D is TRBD1 (5 bases). V was shortened by 4 bases and J by 3 bases, with 14 bases between the two germline ends. The CDR3 contains 15 residues. Germline V lookup: CDR1 KGHDR, CDR2 SFDVKD. CDR3 sequence reads: CATSDPRTGDTEAFF. The CDR3 nucleotides read TGTGCCACCAGTGACCCTAGGACGGGGGACACTGAAGCTTTCTTT.

The genes are TRBV6-2 or TRBV6-3 and TRBJ2-5; 7 nucleotides line up with TRBD1. There are 13 residues in the CDR3. Germline V lookup: CDR1 MNHEY, CDR2 SVGEGT. V lost 4 bases and J lost 3; bases outside the gene matches: 2. The DNA of the CDR3 is TGTGCCAGCAGTTTCACAGGGGAAGAGACCCAGTACTTC. Translation: CASSFTGEETQYF.

The chain employs TRBV7-9 and TRBJ1-2; D call uncertain. This CDR3 contains 13 residues. Germline CDR1 is SEHNR and CDR2 is FQNEAQ (reference sequence). The V end lost 8 bases, the J end lost 5 bases, and 15 bases lay between the germline ends. The CDR3 loop reads CASRPDPRYGYTF. The CDR3 region has the DNA TGTGCCAGCCGTCCAGACCCGCGGTATGGCTACACCTTC.

The chain joins TRBV11-1 to TRBJ1-4, with 7 nucleotides matching TRBD1. Germline V gives CDR1 SGHAT, CDR2 FQDESV (reference sequence). The length of the CDR3 is 16 residues. Trimming removed 5 bases from V and 0 bases from J; junction bases left unmatched: 6. CDR3 residues: CASSRQGGATNEKLFF. The CDR3 nucleotides read TGTGCCAGCAGCCGACAGGGTGGGGCAACTAATGAAAAACTGTTTTTT.

The chain recombines TRBV7-8 with TRBJ2-7; D might be TRBD2 (6 bases). CDR3 length: 15 residues. Germline CDR1 reads SGHVS; CDR2 reads FQNEAQ. Trimming left V 5 bases short and J 9 bases short, with 23 bases between. The CDR3 nucleotides read TGTGCCAGCAGCCCCCGGATACCAATCCCCGGGGGGCAGTACTTC. Protein product: CASSPRIPIPGGQYF.

This clone was observed a single time. V and J are TRBV27 and TRBJ1-2, with D unclear. Germline V gene sequence: CDR1 MNHEY, CDR2 SMNVEV (reference sequence). V dropped 6 bases and J dropped 4 bases, with 12 bases sitting between them. CDR3 length: 13 residues. The CDR3 bases are TGTGCCAGCAGCCATACAAGTATCTATGGCTACACCTTC. The encoded protein is CASSHTSIYGYTF.

This chain uses TRBV6-1 with TRBJ1-2, with D uncertain. CDR3 length equals 14 residues. Germline V lookup: CDR1 MNHNS, CDR2 SASEGT. Trimming cost V 3 bases and J 4 bases, with 12 bases left between them. CDR3 coding DNA: TGTGCCAGCAGTGAGGGAAGGGAGGGCTATGGCTACACCTTC. It yields the protein CASSEGREGYGYTF.

There are a few counts of this clone. The gene calls are TRBV7-8 and TRBJ1-2, with 7 nucleotides matching TRBD1. The CDR3 length is 16 residues. The germline CDR1 and CDR2 sequences are SGHVS and FQNEAQ. The ends lost 4 bases at V and 0 bases at J; junction bases unmatched: 8. The CDR3 sequence is CASSSTGIEANYGYTF. CDR3 in DNA: TGTGCCAGCAGCTCGACAGGGATTGAGGCTAACTATGGCTACACCTTC. Supplemented by reference TRBV7-8 and TRBJ1-2, the full variable domain reads GAGVSQSPRYKVAKRGQDVALRCDPISGHVSLFWYQQALGQGPEFLTYFQNEAQLDKSGLPSDRFFAERPEGSVSTLKIQRTQQEDSAVYLCASSSTGIEANYGYTFGSGTRLTVV.

CDR3 bases: TGTGCCAGCAGCTTGGCGACAGTCCGCTCTGGAAACACCATATATTTT. Its protein product is CASSLATVRSGNTIYF. The chain uses TRBV7-9 and TRBJ1-3; weak D call: TRBD1 (5 bases). The CDR3 is made up of 16 amino acids. From germline, CDR1 is SEHNR and CDR2 FQNEAQ (reference sequence). The V gene lost 3 bases and the J gene lost 0 bases, with 12 bases spanning the gap.

This rearrangement joins TRBV6-1 to TRBJ1-2, with 8 bases fitting TRBD1. The CDR3 totals 14 residues. The trim removed 5 bases at V and 4 bases at J, leaving 6 bases unmatched. Germline CDR1 reads MNHNS; CDR2 reads SASEGT. CDR3 in DNA: TGTGCCAGCAGTCTGGACAGGGAAAGCTATGGCTACACCTTC. Its protein product is CASSLDRESYGYTF.

This chain joins TRBV9 and TRBJ1-5; tentative D call: TRBD1 (5 bases). This CDR3 is 15 amino acids long. CDR1 is SGDLS and CDR2 is YYNGEE in the germline V gene. Trimming took off 0 bases at V and 2 bases at J, with 9 bases between the two ends. The CDR3: CASSVEGFRNQPQHF. The CDR3 DNA follows: TGTGCCAGCAGCGTAGAGGGGTTTCGCAATCAGCCCCAGCATTTT.

This clone was detected only a few times. V usage is TRBV11-2 and J usage is TRBJ2-1, with 8 bases identical to TRBD2. With V trimmed by 3 bases and J by 8 bases, 6 bases remained unmatched. Germline lookup yields CDR1 SGHAT and CDR2 FQNNGV. CDR3 length: 14 amino acids. The CDR3 DNA follows: TGTGCCAGCAGCTTTCGGGGGGGTCAGTATGAGCAGTTCTTC. Translating gives CASSFRGGQYEQFF.

The chain recombines TRBV6-1 with TRBJ2-1; possibly TRBD1 for D (6 bases). Germline V lookup: CDR1 MNHNS, CDR2 SASEGT. Deletions cut 3 bases from V and 1 base from J, with 10 bases between. This CDR3 is 15 amino acids long. CDR3 nucleotides: TGTGCCAGCAGTGAGACAGGATATTCCTACAATGAGCAGTTCTTC. It translates to CASSETGYSYNEQFF.

This clone appeared a few times. This chain connects TRBV15 to TRBJ2-7; no clear D. V lost 1 base and J 0 bases, leaving 7 bases between the germline ends. Germline lookup yields CDR1 LNHNV and CDR2 YYDKDF (reference sequence). CDR3 length equals 14 residues. Here the CDR3 DNA reads TGTGCCACCAGCAGAGGAGACAACTCCTACGAGCAGTACTTC. Translating gives CATSRGDNSYEQYF.